Shown below are 20 T cell receptor beta chains from a single sample sequenced in a study of blood T cell repertoires in COVID-19. Assay: immunoSEQ multiplex PCR; the TCRdb copy retains only in-frame clones and omits some. The sample shows 200,000 to 300,000 clones, 85% to 90% of them seen only once. The sample was peripheral blood. These receptors came from a woman aged 40 to 50 with acute or convalescent COVID-19.

The chain is built from TRBV6-6 and TRBJ1-2; 8 bases align to TRBD1. Trimming at V came to 6 bases and at J to 4 bases, leaving 4 bases not matched to a gene. Germline assignment: CDR1 MNHNY and CDR2 SVGAGI (reference sequence). The CDR3 totals 13 residues. The CDR3 is CASRDRETYGYTF. CDR3 sequence (DNA): TGTGCCAGCAGGGACAGGGAAACCTATGGCTACACCTTC.

The gene calls are TRBV14 and TRBJ1-1, with D perhaps TRBD1 (5 bases). This CDR3 contains 16 residues. The germline V gene encodes CDR1 SGHDN and CDR2 FVKESK. Trimming took off 1 base at V and 5 bases at J, with 17 bases between the two ends. CDR3 amino acids: CASSQAARAFKTEAFF. In nucleotides, the CDR3 is TGTGCCAGCAGCCAAGCGGCCAGGGCTTTCAAGACTGAAGCTTTCTTT.

CDR3 nucleotides: TGTGCCAGCAGTGCCTCGCGGGACACAGATACGCAGTATTTT. It encodes CASSASRDTDTQYF. This chain uses TRBV6-4 with TRBJ2-3, with a possible D match to TRBD2 (6 bases). The CDR3 has 14 residues. The V end was cut by 4 bases, the J end by 2 bases, with 10 bases between. CDR1 and CDR2 from the germline V gene are MRHNA and SNTAGT.

This chain links TRBV5-1 with TRBJ1-3, with TRBD1 as a possible D gene (6 bases). V lost 4 bases to trimming and J lost 0 bases, with 8 bases between them. Looked up from germline, CDR1 is SGHRS and CDR2 is YFSETQ. CDR3 length equals 14 residues. CDR3 amino acids: CASSDRSSGNTIYF. The CDR3 region has the DNA TGCGCCAGCAGCGACAGGAGCTCTGGAAACACCATATATTTT. The full variable domain, rest sourced from reference TRBV5-1 and TRBJ1-3, is KAGVTQTPRYLIKTRGQQVTLSCSPISGHRSVSWYQQTPGQGLQFLFEYFSETQRNKGNFPGRFSGRQFSNSRSEMNVSTLELGDSALYLCASSDRSSGNTIYFGEGSWLTVV.

V is TRBV6-2 or TRBV6-3 and J is TRBJ1-2; D not resolved. This CDR3 contains 13 residues. Trimming took off 5 bases at V and 2 bases at J, with 9 bases between the two ends. Germline values: CDR1 MNHEY, CDR2 SVGEGT. CDR3 coding DNA: TGTGCCAGCAGTCTGACTGGGAACTATGGCTACACCTTC. Its translation is CASSLTGNYGYTF.

The chain uses TRBV12-3 or TRBV12-4 and TRBJ1-1; D call uncertain. The germline V and J ends were trimmed by 5 bases and 6 bases, with 13 bases remaining between them. The CDR3 covers 13 residues. The chain's CDR3 is CASSLHSLSEAFF. The CDR3 DNA is TGTGCCAGCAGTCTCCACAGTCTATCTGAAGCTTTCTTT.

The V gene is TRBV7-8, the J gene TRBJ1-4, with a weak D call TRBD1 (6 bases). In germline, CDR1 is SGHVS, CDR2 FQNEAQ. There are 15 residues in the CDR3. The germline V and J ends were trimmed by 2 bases and 5 bases, with 12 bases remaining between them. The CDR3 reads CASSLYPGANEKLFF. In DNA form, the CDR3 reads TGTGCCAGCAGCTTATATCCAGGGGCGAATGAAAAACTGTTTTTT.

This chain links TRBV5-1 with TRBJ2-6, with a weak D call TRBD2 (6 bases). CDR3 length: 18 residues. The germline gives CDR1 SGHRS, CDR2 YFSETQ. V dropped 0 bases and J dropped 0 bases, with 13 bases sitting between them. CDR3 sequence reads: CASSLEGTRGSGANVLTF. The DNA for the CDR3 is TGCGCCAGCAGCTTGGAAGGGACTCGGGGCTCTGGGGCCAACGTCCTGACTTTC.

This clone was seen just once. This sequence joins TRBV24-1 and TRBJ2-6; 8 nucleotides line up with TRBD1. There are 17 residues in the CDR3. The junction had 5 bases not matched to a gene; V was cut back by 3 bases and J by 2 bases. Per the germline V gene, CDR1 is KGHDR and CDR2 is SFDVKD. CDR3 sequence reads: CATSDRTGFAGANVLTF. DNA for the CDR3: TGTGCCACCAGTGATCGGACAGGGTTTGCTGGGGCCAACGTCCTGACTTTC.

This clone has only one observation. This chain connects TRBV29-1 to TRBJ1-1; 7 positions agree with TRBD1. Germline-derived CDR1 and CDR2 are SQVTM and ANQGSEA. This CDR3 has 12 residues. Trimming removed 8 bases from V and 6 bases from J; junction bases left unmatched: 9. CDR3 residues: CSITGDSAEAFF. The CDR3 region has the DNA TGCAGCATTACAGGGGATTCGGCTGAAGCTTTCTTT.

This clone appeared once. The rearrangement uses TRBV5-1 and TRBJ1-1; D is ambiguous. CDR3 length: 11 residues. Germline CDR1 reads SGHRS; CDR2 reads YFSETQ. Trimming shortened V by 4 bases and J by 7 bases, and 8 bases separated the two germline ends. The CDR3 loop is CASSTPGEAFF. In DNA form, the CDR3 reads TGCGCCAGCAGCACTCCGGGTGAAGCTTTCTTT.

The CDR3 is CASSESTGGMHEQFF. The CDR3 nucleotides are TGTGCCAGCAGTGAATCTACGGGGGGAATGCATGAGCAGTTCTTC. The chain links TRBV25-1 to TRBJ2-1; 7 bases are shared with TRBD2. The CDR3 totals 15 residues. CDR1 and CDR2 from the germline V gene are MGHDK and SYGVNS. With V trimmed by 1 base and J by 8 bases, 8 bases remained unmatched.

The rearrangement joins TRBV27 to TRBJ1-2; possible D gene TRBD1, 6 bases. The CDR3 is 13 residues long. Germline loops: CDR1 MNHEY, CDR2 SMNVEV (reference sequence). V lost 6 bases and J 7 bases, leaving 15 bases between the germline ends. CDR3 DNA sequence: TGTGCCAGCAGGCTACAGGGTAGACGTGGCTACACCTTC. Translation gives CASRLQGRRGYTF.

The chain carries TRBV9 and TRBJ2-3, with 7 nucleotides matching TRBD2. V shed 0 bases, J shed 4 bases, and the junction held 2 bases outside the gene matches. Germline assignment: CDR1 SGDLS and CDR2 YYNGEE. The CDR3 length is 14 residues. This CDR3 reads CASSVGTSADTQYF. DNA for the CDR3: TGTGCCAGCAGCGTAGGTACTAGCGCAGATACGCAGTATTTT.

The genes are TRBV4-2 and TRBJ1-1, with D unclear. The CDR3 contains 14 residues. The V and J ends lost 1 base and 2 bases respectively, with 8 bases between them. Per the germline V gene, CDR1 is LGHNA and CDR2 is YNFKEQ. The CDR3 sequence: CASSQVAGNTEAFF. In DNA, the CDR3 is TGTGCCAGCAGCCAAGTGGCAGGTAACACTGAAGCTTTCTTT.

This clone has only a few counts. The V and J genes are TRBV5-6 and TRBJ2-3; possible D gene TRBD1, 6 bases. CDR1 and CDR2 (germline): SGHDT, YYEEEE. The CDR3 is 15 residues long. V lost 2 bases, J lost 0 bases, and 10 bases lay in between. This CDR3 is CASSFLGQSTDTQYF. The CDR3 DNA reads as TGTGCCAGCAGCTTCCTTGGACAGAGCACAGATACGCAGTATTTT.

The chain uses TRBV2 and TRBJ2-7; 8 bases map to TRBD1. CDR3 length: 10 residues. Germline CDR1 and CDR2: SNHLY and FYNNEI. In nucleotides, the CDR3 is TGTGCCAGCAGCCGGGACAGGTTTTCGGTC. This encodes CASSRDRFSV.

The chain carries TRBV7-2 and TRBJ1-2, with TRBD1 matching 8 bases. J lost 7 bases, V lost 5 bases, and 6 bases had no gene match. This CDR3 is 13 amino acids long. Germline CDR1 reads SGHTA; CDR2 reads FQGNSA. Here the CDR3 DNA reads TGTGCCAGCAGCCTCCGGGACAGGAGTGGCTACACCTTC. It is translated as CASSLRDRSGYTF.

The CDR3 is CSVEDRRGVSTQTNNEQFF. The CDR3, as DNA: TGCAGCGTTGAAGATCGGCGGGGGGTCTCAACCCAAACGAACAATGAGCAGTTCTTC. The chain has TRBV29-1 and TRBJ2-1; TRBD2 matches 8 bases. Germline CDR1 reads SQVTM; CDR2 reads ANQGSEA. The V and J ends lost 0 bases and 5 bases, in that order; junction bases with no gene match: 18. The CDR3 runs to 19 residues.

Worth noting for this clone: Other DNA sequences from this sample encode an identical CDR3 as well. CDR3 sequence reads: CASSLSGQNTEAFF. CDR3 sequence (DNA): TGCGCCAGCAGCTTGTCAGGACAGAACACTGAAGCTTTCTTT. The chain couples TRBV5-1 to TRBJ1-1; TRBD1 is a possible D gene (5 bases). V was trimmed by 1 base and J by 1 base, leaving 8 bases between them. Germline lookup yields CDR1 SGHRS and CDR2 YFSETQ. This CDR3 region has 14 residues.